These T cell receptor beta chains were read from a single sample in a study of T cell responses to AZD1222 COVID-19 vaccine. The assay was immunoSEQ multiplex PCR, and TCRdb's table has in-frame clones only and misses some. The data contain 130,000 to 150,000 clones, roughly nine tenths of them singletons. Specimen: peripheral blood, collected 28 days after the second AZD1222 dose. Source of these receptors: an adult who received the AZD1222 COVID-19 vaccine. The CDR3 runs from the conserved cysteine through the conserved F or W. Fields, in order: J gene, clone size, D gene, V gene, CDR3 DNA, CDR3 protein. The D gene is left open where the match is weak. Clone size, where shown, is once, few, many, or a class for clones that have expanded.

j_call: TRBJ2-5; clone_size: -; d_call: TRBD1; v_call: TRBV7-8; cdr3_nt: TGTGCCAGCAGCTTAAGGACGGGACAGCAAGAGACCCAGTACTTC; cdr3_aa: CASSLRTGQQETQYF
j_call: TRBJ2-3; clone_size: -; d_call: -; v_call: TRBV27; cdr3_nt: TGTGCCAGCAGTTATCGCGGGACTGGCACAGATACGCAGTATTTT; cdr3_aa: CASSYRGTGTDTQYF
j_call: TRBJ2-2; clone_size: -; d_call: TRBD1; v_call: TRBV9; cdr3_nt: TGTGCCAGCAGCGTAGCCGGACAGGGGGCGGCCGGGGAGCTGTTTTTT; cdr3_aa: CASSVAGQGAAGELFF
j_call: TRBJ1-5; clone_size: -; d_call: -; v_call: TRBV6-6; cdr3_nt: TGTGCCAGCAGTCCCGAAGGGGACCAGCCCCAGCATTTT; cdr3_aa: CASSPEGDQPQHF
j_call: TRBJ1-1; clone_size: -; d_call: -; v_call: TRBV28; cdr3_nt: TGTGCCAGCAGTAACCCCTGGAGAGGGCGAACTGAAGCTTTCTTT; cdr3_aa: CASSNPWRGRTEAFF
j_call: TRBJ1-3; clone_size: -; d_call: -; v_call: TRBV30; cdr3_nt: TGTGCCCATGGGAGCTCTGGAAACACCATATATTTT; cdr3_aa: CAHGSSGNTIYF
j_call: TRBJ2-1; clone_size: -; d_call: -; v_call: TRBV5-1; cdr3_nt: TGCGTCAGCAGCTTGGCCGCTGACTCCCGGGAGCACTATGAGCAGTTCTTC; cdr3_aa: CVSSLAADSREHYEQFF
j_call: TRBJ1-6; clone_size: few; d_call: TRBD1; v_call: TRBV7-2; cdr3_nt: TGTGCCAGCAGCTCGGGACAGGGTGGGACACTTAATTCACCCCTCCACTTT; cdr3_aa: CASSSGQGGTLNSPLHF
j_call: TRBJ1-1; clone_size: -; d_call: -; v_call: TRBV7-2; cdr3_nt: TGTGCCAGCAGCATAGGGCAGCCGGTGGACACTGAAGCTTTCTTT; cdr3_aa: CASSIGQPVDTEAFF
j_call: TRBJ2-2; clone_size: few; d_call: TRBD1; v_call: TRBV15; cdr3_nt: TGTGCCACCAGCAGAACCGGGACAGAGCTTTACACCGGGGAGCTGTTTTTT; cdr3_aa: CATSRTGTELYTGELFF
j_call: TRBJ1-2; clone_size: -; d_call: -; v_call: TRBV7-3; cdr3_nt: TGTGCCAGCAGCTCGGTCGGGCTGGGCGGAAGCTACACCTTC; cdr3_aa: CASSSVGLGGSYTF
j_call: TRBJ2-7; clone_size: -; d_call: TRBD2; v_call: TRBV4-3; cdr3_nt: TGCGCCAGCAGCCAGGTACCCGGGGGGTACTCCTACGAGCAGTACTTC; cdr3_aa: CASSQVPGGYSYEQYF
j_call: TRBJ2-7; clone_size: -; d_call: -; v_call: TRBV7-6; cdr3_nt: TGTGCCAGCAGCTTATTCGGGTCCTCCTACGAGCAGTACTTC; cdr3_aa: CASSLFGSSYEQYF
j_call: TRBJ2-7; clone_size: -; d_call: -; v_call: TRBV5-4; cdr3_nt: TGTGCCAGCAGCTTGGGCAGGGGAGGGGAGCAGTACTTC; cdr3_aa: CASSLGRGGEQYF
j_call: TRBJ2-3; clone_size: few; d_call: TRBD1; v_call: TRBV6-4; cdr3_nt: TGTGCCAGCAGTGACTCCTCGCAGGGGGACACAGATACGCAGTATTTT; cdr3_aa: CASSDSSQGDTDTQYF
j_call: TRBJ1-1; clone_size: -; d_call: -; v_call: TRBV10-3; cdr3_nt: TGTGCCATCAGTGATTTTAAGGTTGGACATACGGCTTTCTTT; cdr3_aa: CAISDFKVGHTAFF
j_call: TRBJ1-1; clone_size: -; d_call: -; v_call: TRBV27; cdr3_nt: TGTGCCAGCAGTTTAAATGGGGGGAGGAACACTGAAGCTTTCTTT; cdr3_aa: CASSLNGGRNTEAFF
j_call: TRBJ1-6; clone_size: -; d_call: TRBD1; v_call: TRBV30; cdr3_nt: TGTGCCTGGAGGGACAGGGGATACTCACCCCTCCACTTT; cdr3_aa: CAWRDRGYSPLHF
j_call: TRBJ2-2; clone_size: once; d_call: -; v_call: TRBV7-2; cdr3_nt: TGTGCCAGCAGCTTAGACTGGGGGCGTCCCGGGGAGCTGTTTTTT; cdr3_aa: CASSLDWGRPGELFF
j_call: TRBJ2-5; clone_size: -; d_call: -; v_call: TRBV4-3; cdr3_nt: TGCGCCAGCAGCCAAGCACCAGCGACGGGAGCAAGAGAGACCCAGTACTTC; cdr3_aa: CASSQAPATGARETQYF
j_call: TRBJ2-3; clone_size: once; d_call: -; v_call: TRBV7-6; cdr3_nt: TGTGCCAGCAGCCGTATGAGGGGGGCAGATACGCAGTATTTT; cdr3_aa: CASSRMRGADTQYF
j_call: TRBJ1-1; clone_size: -; d_call: -; v_call: TRBV20-1; cdr3_nt: TGCAGCGCGACAGGGAACACTGAAGCTTTCTTT; cdr3_aa: CSATGNTEAFF
j_call: TRBJ2-7; clone_size: few; d_call: -; v_call: TRBV6-5; cdr3_nt: TGTGCCAGCAGTTACTCGACGAGAAATCCCCACGAGCAGTACTTC; cdr3_aa: CASSYSTRNPHEQYF
j_call: TRBJ1-5; clone_size: -; d_call: TRBD1; v_call: TRBV2; cdr3_nt: TGTGCCAGCACTCCCCGGACAGGGGGCAATCAGCCCCAGCATTTT; cdr3_aa: CASTPRTGGNQPQHF
j_call: TRBJ2-7; clone_size: -; d_call: -; v_call: TRBV4-2; cdr3_nt: TGTGCCAGCAGCCAAGATTTAGAATACGAGCAGTACTTC; cdr3_aa: CASSQDLEYEQYF
j_call: TRBJ2-7; clone_size: -; d_call: TRBD2; v_call: TRBV7-2; cdr3_nt: TGTGCCAGCAGCTTTCGGGGGACTAGGAAGACCTACGAGCAGTACTTC; cdr3_aa: CASSFRGTRKTYEQYF
j_call: TRBJ2-1; clone_size: few; d_call: TRBD2; v_call: TRBV15; cdr3_nt: TGTGCCACCAGCAGGCCCGGGACTAGTAGCTATGAGCAGTTCTTC; cdr3_aa: CATSRPGTSSYEQFF
j_call: TRBJ2-1; clone_size: -; d_call: TRBD2; v_call: TRBV6-5; cdr3_nt: TGTGCCAGCAGTCCCGGGACTAGCTCCTACAATGAGCAGTTCTTC; cdr3_aa: CASSPGTSSYNEQFF
j_call: TRBJ2-1; clone_size: -; d_call: -; v_call: TRBV11-2; cdr3_nt: TGTGCCAGCAGCCCCGCTGGGGTCAAAAATGAGCAGTTCTTC; cdr3_aa: CASSPAGVKNEQFF
j_call: TRBJ2-2; clone_size: -; d_call: -; v_call: TRBV3-1/TRBV3-2; cdr3_nt: TGTGCCAGCAGCCAAGAGTTGGGGGGCCGTTTTTCCGGGGAGCTGTTTTTT; cdr3_aa: CASSQELGGRFSGELFF
j_call: TRBJ1-1; clone_size: -; d_call: -; v_call: TRBV28; cdr3_nt: TGTGCCAGCAACTTAGGCCCATTAGGAGGGGCGGTTGGCACTGAAGCTTTCTTT; cdr3_aa: CASNLGPLGGAVGTEAFF
j_call: TRBJ2-1; clone_size: -; d_call: -; v_call: TRBV11-2; cdr3_nt: TGTGCCAGCAGCTCTCGACCGAGCTCCTACAATGAGCAGTTCTTC; cdr3_aa: CASSSRPSSYNEQFF
j_call: TRBJ1-3; clone_size: -; d_call: -; v_call: TRBV7-9; cdr3_nt: TGTGCCAGCAGCCCAGGGTTCCGGGGGCCGGGAAACACCATATATTTT; cdr3_aa: CASSPGFRGPGNTIYF
j_call: TRBJ1-2; clone_size: -; d_call: TRBD1; v_call: TRBV7-2; cdr3_nt: TGTGCCAGCAGCTCGGACAGGGGATCCTATGGCTACACCTTC; cdr3_aa: CASSSDRGSYGYTF
j_call: TRBJ1-5; clone_size: few; d_call: TRBD1; v_call: TRBV19; cdr3_nt: TGTGCCAGTAGACCGGGACAGGGTGCCGCTCAGCCCCAGCATTTT; cdr3_aa: CASRPGQGAAQPQHF
j_call: TRBJ1-2; clone_size: -; d_call: TRBD1; v_call: TRBV30; cdr3_nt: TGTGCCTGGAGTCGCGGGACAGACAACGGCTACACCTTC; cdr3_aa: CAWSRGTDNGYTF
j_call: TRBJ2-1; clone_size: -; d_call: -; v_call: TRBV19; cdr3_nt: TGTGCCAGTAGTATCAGTGCCTTCCTGGCGAGCTCCTACAATGAGCAGTTCTTC; cdr3_aa: CASSISAFLASSYNEQFF
j_call: TRBJ2-5; clone_size: -; d_call: -; v_call: TRBV7-2; cdr3_nt: TGTGCCAGCAGCGGTGGGGGGTTAGAGACCCAGTACTTC; cdr3_aa: CASSGGGLETQYF
j_call: TRBJ2-1; clone_size: once; d_call: -; v_call: TRBV7-9; cdr3_nt: TGTGCCAGCAGCTCGGGGCAGCGACTTAAGCAGTTCTTC; cdr3_aa: CASSSGQRLKQFF
j_call: TRBJ2-3; clone_size: once; d_call: -; v_call: TRBV2; cdr3_nt: TGTGCCAGCAGTGAAGTGGGCACAGATACGCAGTATTTT; cdr3_aa: CASSEVGTDTQYF
j_call: TRBJ2-3; clone_size: few; d_call: -; v_call: TRBV6-5; cdr3_nt: TGTGCCAGCAGTTACAAGGGGGCCCTCAGCGGGGATACGCAGTATTTT; cdr3_aa: CASSYKGALSGDTQYF
j_call: TRBJ2-5; clone_size: -; d_call: -; v_call: TRBV3-1/TRBV3-2; cdr3_nt: TGTGCCAGCAGCCGACCGGGACTCGGTCAAGAGACCCAGTACTTC; cdr3_aa: CASSRPGLGQETQYF
j_call: TRBJ2-1; clone_size: -; d_call: -; v_call: TRBV7-8; cdr3_nt: TGTGCCAGCAGCTTAGCGTCCCAGGGAATATGGAGTGAGCAGTTCTTC; cdr3_aa: CASSLASQGIWSEQFF
j_call: TRBJ2-5; clone_size: -; d_call: -; v_call: TRBV24-1; cdr3_nt: TGTGCCACCAGTGATTCTGGGGAGACCCAGTACTTC; cdr3_aa: CATSDSGETQYF
j_call: TRBJ2-1; clone_size: -; d_call: TRBD1; v_call: TRBV6-6; cdr3_nt: TGTGCCAGCAGTTACGGGGACAGGGGAGATGAGCAGTTCTTC; cdr3_aa: CASSYGDRGDEQFF
j_call: TRBJ1-5; clone_size: -; d_call: -; v_call: TRBV15; cdr3_nt: TGTGCCACCAGCAGAGAGGGTGTACAGCCCCAGCATTTT; cdr3_aa: CATSREGVQPQHF
j_call: TRBJ2-6; clone_size: -; d_call: -; v_call: TRBV19; cdr3_nt: TGTGCCAGCCGCCCGAATCTGGCCAACGTCCTGACTTTC; cdr3_aa: CASRPNLANVLTF
j_call: TRBJ2-1; clone_size: -; d_call: -; v_call: TRBV7-3; cdr3_nt: TGTGCCAGCAGCTTAGGGACACCCCAGCGTGGGTTGTACAATGAGCAGTTCTTC; cdr3_aa: CASSLGTPQRGLYNEQFF
j_call: TRBJ2-1; clone_size: -; d_call: TRBD2; v_call: TRBV30; cdr3_nt: TGTGCCTGGAACCTCGGACTAGCGGGAGTTAATGAGCAGTTCTTC; cdr3_aa: CAWNLGLAGVNEQFF
j_call: TRBJ2-5; clone_size: -; d_call: -; v_call: TRBV7-9; cdr3_nt: TGTGCCAGCAGCTTCCCACAGGGAGGAGGAGAGACCCAGTACTTC; cdr3_aa: CASSFPQGGGETQYF
j_call: TRBJ2-2; clone_size: -; d_call: -; v_call: TRBV2; cdr3_nt: TGTGCCAGCAGTCAAGGGCCAGGGTCAAGCACCGGGGAGCTGTTTTTT; cdr3_aa: CASSQGPGSSTGELFF
j_call: TRBJ1-2; clone_size: few; d_call: TRBD1; v_call: TRBV7-2; cdr3_nt: TGTGCCAGCAGCATACCTAACAGGGGCGGCGGCGGCTACACCTTC; cdr3_aa: CASSIPNRGGGGYTF
j_call: TRBJ1-3; clone_size: -; d_call: -; v_call: TRBV5-1; cdr3_nt: TGCGCCAGCAGCCGGGAGGGATCCAACTCTGGAAACACCATATATTTT; cdr3_aa: CASSREGSNSGNTIYF
j_call: TRBJ2-5; clone_size: few; d_call: -; v_call: TRBV2; cdr3_nt: TGTGCCAGCAGCGGGGAAGAGACCCAGTACTTC; cdr3_aa: CASSGEETQYF
j_call: TRBJ2-4; clone_size: -; d_call: -; v_call: TRBV3-1/TRBV3-2; cdr3_nt: TGTGCCAGCAGCCAAGAACTGGGACTAGCCAAAAACATTCAGTACTTC; cdr3_aa: CASSQELGLAKNIQYF
j_call: TRBJ2-7; clone_size: -; d_call: TRBD2; v_call: TRBV2; cdr3_nt: TGTGCCAGCAGTGCGGCTAGCGGGAGTTTGAGCTCCTACGAGCAGTACTTC; cdr3_aa: CASSAASGSLSSYEQYF
j_call: TRBJ1-2; clone_size: -; d_call: -; v_call: TRBV6-5; cdr3_nt: TGTGCCAGCAGTCCCCGGGAGGGTAACTATGGCTACACCTTC; cdr3_aa: CASSPREGNYGYTF